These 3 T cell receptor beta chains originate from one sample sequenced in a study of beta chain features in type 1 diabetes. Investigators reverse transcribed all isolated RNA, so they sequenced expressed TCRB transcripts. Data came from immunoSEQ multiplex PCR; TCRdb stores just in-frame clones and leaves some out. The table records more than 300,000 clones, roughly 8% of them present only once. Material for sequencing was central memory CD4+ T cells from blood. The source of these receptors is a woman between 18 and 29 years old in good health.

This clone was seen a handful of times. The identical CDR3 is also encoded by other nucleotide sequences in the sample. The chain combines TRBV6-1 with TRBJ2-7; 7 nucleotides align to TRBD1. This CDR3 spans 14 amino acids. Germline values: CDR1 MNHNS, CDR2 SASEGT. Losses at the gene ends were 2 bases for V and 2 bases for J; bases not matched to a gene: 3. The chain's CDR3 is CASSENQGAYEQYF. The CDR3 bases are TGTGCCAGCAGTGAAAATCAGGGGGCCTACGAGCAGTACTTC.

The table lists this clone with a few counts. This chain links TRBV5-1 with TRBJ2-5, with D maybe TRBD1 (6 bases). The germline V gene has CDR1 SGHRS and CDR2 YFSETQ. Trimming removed 6 bases from V and 1 base from J, with 16 bases in between. This CDR3 contains 15 residues. In DNA, the CDR3 is TGCGCCAGCAACTACCTGATGACAGGCCAAGAGACCCAGTACTTC. Translating it yields CASNYLMTGQETQYF.

The chain carries TRBV6-5 and TRBJ2-5; a possible D gene is TRBD2 (7 bases). Germline loops: CDR1 MNHEY, CDR2 SVGAGI. Trimming left V 10 bases short and J 5 bases short, with 20 bases between. The CDR3 covers 14 residues. CDR3 amino acids: CATTDLRGAETQYF. The CDR3 DNA follows: TGTGCCACCACTGATCTACGGGGGGCCGAGACCCAGTACTTC.